The T cell receptor (beta chain) described here comes from a study of immune cell composition in non-small cell lung cancer. Study observations and caveats: Around 75% of squamous and roughly 34% of adenocarcinoma cases had tumour-associated clones >0.5%. Tumour TCR-beta clonality showed no significant link to smoking pack-years. Lung adenocarcinomas had lower top 10 clone scores and clonality than squamous tumours.

This clone was counted between two and nine times. Antigen specificity is unknown. Only in-frame clones appear in the TCRdb table, and some are missing; sequencing was by immunoSEQ multiplex PCR. The sample yields fewer than 8,000 clones, approximately 84% seen once. CDR3 length: 12 amino acids. V gave up 5 bases and J gave up 6 bases, with 10 bases separating them. CDR1 is KGHSH and CDR2 is LQKENI in the germline V gene. The TCR originated in a human donor with non-small cell lung cancer. J is TRBJ1-1 and V is TRBV18; a possible D gene is TRBD1 (6 bases). The sequencing input was lung tumor tissue. Here the CDR3 reads CASSLDSPEAFF. In DNA, the CDR3 is TGTGCCAGCTCATTGGACAGCCCTGAAGCTTTCTTT.